Reported below is one T cell receptor (beta chain). The germline V gene has CDR1 MRHNA and CDR2 SNTAGT. Trimming took off 3 bases at V and 5 bases at J, with 13 bases between the two ends. This CDR3 is built from 14 residues. The data stem from a study of blood T cell repertoires in COVID-19. Study overall: The cDNA or gDNA used as material had been derived from T cells, B-cell-depleted T cells, or PBMCs.

The assay was immunoSEQ multiplex PCR, and TCRdb's table has in-frame clones only and misses some. The sample yields approximately 210,000 clones, 80% to 90% seen once. The rearrangement uses TRBV6-4 and TRBJ1-1; D gene uncertain. This TCR was sampled from a man aged 30-40 years with active or convalescent COVID-19. The sequencing sample was made of peripheral blood. This CDR3 is CASSESWTGTEAFF. The CDR3 DNA reads as TGTGCCAGCAGTGAAAGCTGGACGGGGACTGAAGCTTTCTTT.